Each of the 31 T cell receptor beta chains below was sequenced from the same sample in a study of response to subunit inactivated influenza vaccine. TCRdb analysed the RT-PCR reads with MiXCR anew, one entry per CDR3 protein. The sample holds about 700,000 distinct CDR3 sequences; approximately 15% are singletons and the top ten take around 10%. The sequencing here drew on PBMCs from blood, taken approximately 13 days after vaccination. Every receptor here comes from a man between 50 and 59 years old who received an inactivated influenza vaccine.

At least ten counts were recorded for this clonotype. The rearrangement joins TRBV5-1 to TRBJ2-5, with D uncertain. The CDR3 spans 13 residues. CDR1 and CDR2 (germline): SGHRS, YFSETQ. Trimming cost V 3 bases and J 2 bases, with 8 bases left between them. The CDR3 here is CASSWTVQETQYF. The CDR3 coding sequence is TGCGCCAGCAGCTGGACGGTTCAAGAGACCCAGTACTTC.

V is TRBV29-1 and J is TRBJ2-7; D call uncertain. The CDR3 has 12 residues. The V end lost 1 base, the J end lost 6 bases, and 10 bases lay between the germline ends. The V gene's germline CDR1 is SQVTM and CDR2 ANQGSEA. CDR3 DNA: TGCAGCGTTGAAGGTAAAGAAGGCGAGCAGTACTTC. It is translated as CSVEGKEGEQYF.

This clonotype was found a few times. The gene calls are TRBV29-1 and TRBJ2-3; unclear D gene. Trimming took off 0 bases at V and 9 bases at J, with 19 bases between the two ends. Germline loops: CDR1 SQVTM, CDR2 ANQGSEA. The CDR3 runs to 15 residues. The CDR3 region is CSVEDRVSSPETQYF. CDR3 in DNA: TGCAGCGTTGAAGATCGGGTCAGTTCCCCCGAGACGCAGTATTTT.

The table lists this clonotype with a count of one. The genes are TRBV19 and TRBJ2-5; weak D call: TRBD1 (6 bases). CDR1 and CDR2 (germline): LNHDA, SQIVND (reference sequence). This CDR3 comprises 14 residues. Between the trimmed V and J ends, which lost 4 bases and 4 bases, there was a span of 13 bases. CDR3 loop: CASSTRTVVETQYF. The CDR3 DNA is TGTGCCAGTAGTACGAGGACAGTCGTAGAGACCCAGTACTTC.

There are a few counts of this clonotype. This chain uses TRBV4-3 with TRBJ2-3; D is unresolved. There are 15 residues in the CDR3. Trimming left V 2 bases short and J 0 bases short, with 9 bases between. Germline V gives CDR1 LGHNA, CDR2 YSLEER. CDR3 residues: CASSQQSLSTDTQYF. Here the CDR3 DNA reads TGCGCCAGCAGCCAACAATCCCTAAGCACAGATACGCAGTATTTT.

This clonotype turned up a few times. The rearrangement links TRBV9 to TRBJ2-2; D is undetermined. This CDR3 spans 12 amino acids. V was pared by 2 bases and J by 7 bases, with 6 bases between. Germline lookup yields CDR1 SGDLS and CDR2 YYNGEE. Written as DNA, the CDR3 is TGTGCCAGCAGCGTCAAGGACGGGGAGCTGTTTTTT. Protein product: CASSVKDGELFF.

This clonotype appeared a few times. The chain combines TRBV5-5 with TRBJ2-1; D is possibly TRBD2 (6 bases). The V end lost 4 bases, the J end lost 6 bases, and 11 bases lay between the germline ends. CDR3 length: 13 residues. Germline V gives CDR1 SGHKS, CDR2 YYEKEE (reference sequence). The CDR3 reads CASSRDSPNEQFF. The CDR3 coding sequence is TGTGCCAGCAGCAGGGACTCCCCCAATGAGCAGTTCTTC.

The CDR3 bases are TGCGCCAGCACCAATAGCGGGGGCACAGATACGCAGTATTTT. This codes for CASTNSGGTDTQYF. The chain employs TRBV5-1 and TRBJ2-3, with 8 bases that match TRBD2. This CDR3 is built from 14 residues. V lost 6 bases and J lost 1; bases outside the gene matches: 4. Germline CDR1 reads SGHRS; CDR2 reads YFSETQ.

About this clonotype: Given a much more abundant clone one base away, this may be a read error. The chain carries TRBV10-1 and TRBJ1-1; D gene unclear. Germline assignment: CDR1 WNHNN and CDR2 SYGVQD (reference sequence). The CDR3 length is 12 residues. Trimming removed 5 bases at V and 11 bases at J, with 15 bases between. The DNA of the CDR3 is TGCGCCAGCAGTCAGCCCAGAGGGTTGGCTTTCTTT. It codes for CASSQPRGLAFF.

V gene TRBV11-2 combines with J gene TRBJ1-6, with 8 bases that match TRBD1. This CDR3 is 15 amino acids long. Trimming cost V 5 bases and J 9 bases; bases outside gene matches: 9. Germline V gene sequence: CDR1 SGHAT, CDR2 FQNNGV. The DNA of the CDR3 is TGTGCCAGCAGCGGAAGGACAGGGCCTAGTTCACCCCTCCACTTT. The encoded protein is CASSGRTGPSSPLHF.

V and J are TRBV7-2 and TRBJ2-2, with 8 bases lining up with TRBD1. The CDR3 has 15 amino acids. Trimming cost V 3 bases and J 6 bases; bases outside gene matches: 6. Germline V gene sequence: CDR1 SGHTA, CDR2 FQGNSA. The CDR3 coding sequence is TGTGCCAGCAGCTTTTTACAGGGGGTGGCCGGGGAGCTGTTTTTT. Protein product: CASSFLQGVAGELFF.

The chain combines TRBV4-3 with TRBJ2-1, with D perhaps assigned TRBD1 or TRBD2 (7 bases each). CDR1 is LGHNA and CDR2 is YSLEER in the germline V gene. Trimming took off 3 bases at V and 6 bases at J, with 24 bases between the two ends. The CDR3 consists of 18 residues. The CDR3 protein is CASSHARGGDSRSNEQFF. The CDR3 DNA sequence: TGCGCCAGCAGCCACGCCAGAGGGGGGGACAGTAGAAGCAATGAGCAGTTCTTC.

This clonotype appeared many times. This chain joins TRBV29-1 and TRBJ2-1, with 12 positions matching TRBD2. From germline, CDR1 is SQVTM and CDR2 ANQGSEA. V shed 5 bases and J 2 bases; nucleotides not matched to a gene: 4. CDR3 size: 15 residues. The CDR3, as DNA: TGCAGCGTTCTGACTAGCGGGGGAACCTACAATGAGCAGTTCTTC. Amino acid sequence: CSVLTSGGTYNEQFF.

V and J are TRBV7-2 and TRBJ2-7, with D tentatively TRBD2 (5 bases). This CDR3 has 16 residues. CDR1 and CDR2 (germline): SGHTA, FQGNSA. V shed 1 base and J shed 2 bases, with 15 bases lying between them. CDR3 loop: CASSLDGLARTYEQYF. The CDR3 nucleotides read TGTGCCAGCAGCTTAGACGGATTAGCGAGAACCTACGAGCAGTACTTC.

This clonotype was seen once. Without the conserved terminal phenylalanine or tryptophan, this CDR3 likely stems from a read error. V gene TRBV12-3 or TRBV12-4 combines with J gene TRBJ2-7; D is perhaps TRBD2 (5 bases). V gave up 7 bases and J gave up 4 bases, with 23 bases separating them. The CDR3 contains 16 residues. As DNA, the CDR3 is TGTGCCAGCACCCGAGGGAGCGGCCCGAGGAGTTACGAGCAGTACTGC. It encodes CASTRGSGPRSYEQYC.

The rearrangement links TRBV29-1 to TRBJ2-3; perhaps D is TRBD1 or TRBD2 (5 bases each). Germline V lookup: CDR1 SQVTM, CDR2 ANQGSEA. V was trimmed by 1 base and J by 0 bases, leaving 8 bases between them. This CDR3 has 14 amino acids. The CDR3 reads CSVEAGPSTDTQYF. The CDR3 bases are TGCAGCGTTGAAGCGGGGCCTAGCACAGATACGCAGTATTTT.

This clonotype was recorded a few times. CDR3 nucleotides: TGCAGTGCTAGACGGCTAGCGGGGGGAGCGAACACCGGGGAGCTGTTTTTT. It encodes CSARRLAGGANTGELFF. The rearrangement uses TRBV20-1 and TRBJ2-2, with TRBD2 matching 11 bases. The V and J ends lost 2 bases and 0 bases, in that order; junction bases with no gene match: 5. CDR1 and CDR2 (germline): DFQATT, SNEGSKA (reference sequence). This CDR3 region has 17 residues.

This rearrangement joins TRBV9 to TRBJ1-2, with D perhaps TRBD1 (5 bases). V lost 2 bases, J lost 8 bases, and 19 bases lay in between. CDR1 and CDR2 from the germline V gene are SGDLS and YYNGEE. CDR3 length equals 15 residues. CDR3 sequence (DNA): TGTGCCAGCAGCGTTGGGACCGGGCCTACGGAAGGCTACACCTTC. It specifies CASSVGTGPTEGYTF.

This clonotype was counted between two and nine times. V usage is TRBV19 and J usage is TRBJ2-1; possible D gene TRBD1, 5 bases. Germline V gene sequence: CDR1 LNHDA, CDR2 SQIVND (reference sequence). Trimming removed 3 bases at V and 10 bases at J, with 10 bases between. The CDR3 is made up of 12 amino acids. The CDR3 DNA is TGTGCCAGTAGTATCTCTGGGGCAGAGCAGTTCTTC. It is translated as CASSISGAEQFF.

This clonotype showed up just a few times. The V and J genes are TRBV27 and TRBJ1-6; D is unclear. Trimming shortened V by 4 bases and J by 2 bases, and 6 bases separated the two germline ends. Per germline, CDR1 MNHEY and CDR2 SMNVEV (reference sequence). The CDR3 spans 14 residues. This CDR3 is CASSSVAYNSPLHF. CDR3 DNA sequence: TGTGCCAGCAGTTCTGTGGCCTATAATTCACCCCTCCACTTT.

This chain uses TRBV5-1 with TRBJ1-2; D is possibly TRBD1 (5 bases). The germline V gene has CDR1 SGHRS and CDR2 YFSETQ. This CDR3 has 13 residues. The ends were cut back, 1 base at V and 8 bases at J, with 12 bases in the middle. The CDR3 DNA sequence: TGCGCCAGCAGCTTGTCTGGGGCGCAAGGCTACACCTTC. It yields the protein CASSLSGAQGYTF.

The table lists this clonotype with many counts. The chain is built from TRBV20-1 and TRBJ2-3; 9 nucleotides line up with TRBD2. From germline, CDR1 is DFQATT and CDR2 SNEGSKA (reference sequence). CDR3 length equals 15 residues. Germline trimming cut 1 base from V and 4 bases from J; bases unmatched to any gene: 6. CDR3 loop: CSARAVAGAPDTQYF. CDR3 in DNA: TGCAGTGCTAGAGCGGTAGCGGGAGCCCCAGATACGCAGTATTTT.

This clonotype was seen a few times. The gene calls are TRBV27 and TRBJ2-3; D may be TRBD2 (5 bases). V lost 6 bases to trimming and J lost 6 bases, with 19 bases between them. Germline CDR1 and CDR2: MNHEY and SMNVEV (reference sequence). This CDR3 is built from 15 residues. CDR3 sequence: CASRELGGGLDTQYF. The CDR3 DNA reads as TGTGCCAGCAGAGAACTCGGCGGCGGGTTGGATACGCAGTATTTT.

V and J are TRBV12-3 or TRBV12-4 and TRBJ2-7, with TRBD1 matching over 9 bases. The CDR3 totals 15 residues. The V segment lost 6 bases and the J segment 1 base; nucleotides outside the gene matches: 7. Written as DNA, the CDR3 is TGTGCCAGCAGCAGCTTGGGGACAGGGTCCTACGAGCAGTACTTC. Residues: CASSSLGTGSYEQYF.

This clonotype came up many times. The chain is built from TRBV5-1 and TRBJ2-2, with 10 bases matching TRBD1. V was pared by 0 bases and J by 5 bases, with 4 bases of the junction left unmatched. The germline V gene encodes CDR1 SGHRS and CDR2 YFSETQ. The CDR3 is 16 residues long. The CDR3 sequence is CASSLGQGALTGELFF. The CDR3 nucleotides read TGCGCCAGCAGCTTGGGACAGGGGGCACTTACCGGGGAGCTGTTTTTT.

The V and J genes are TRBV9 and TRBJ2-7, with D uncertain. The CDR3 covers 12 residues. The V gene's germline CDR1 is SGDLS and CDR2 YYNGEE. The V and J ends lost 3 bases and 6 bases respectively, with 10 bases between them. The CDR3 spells CASSASVGEQYF. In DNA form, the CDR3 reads TGTGCCAGCAGCGCCAGTGTAGGCGAGCAGTACTTC.

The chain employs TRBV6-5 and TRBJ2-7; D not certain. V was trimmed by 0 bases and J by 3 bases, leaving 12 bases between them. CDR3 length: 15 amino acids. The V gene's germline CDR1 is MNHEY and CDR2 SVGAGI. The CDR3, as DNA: TGTGCCAGCAGTTACTCGAATATAGGTCTCTACGAGCAGTACTTC. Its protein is CASSYSNIGLYEQYF.

CDR3 nucleotide sequence: TGTGCCAGCAGTTCTCTGGGCGGTGGCTACGAGCAGTACTTC. Translated: CASSSLGGGYEQYF. The chain carries TRBV6-2 or TRBV6-3 and TRBJ2-7; D ambiguous. This CDR3 spans 14 amino acids. Per the germline V gene, CDR1 is MNHEY and CDR2 is SVGEGT. V was pared by 4 bases and J by 3 bases, with 13 bases between.

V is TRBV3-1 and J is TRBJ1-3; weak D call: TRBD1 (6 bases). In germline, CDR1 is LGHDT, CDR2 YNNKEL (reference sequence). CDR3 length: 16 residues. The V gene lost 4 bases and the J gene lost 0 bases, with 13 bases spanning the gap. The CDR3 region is CASSRGQLSSGNTIYF. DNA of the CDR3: TGTGCCAGCAGCCGAGGACAGCTGTCCTCTGGAAACACCATATATTTT.

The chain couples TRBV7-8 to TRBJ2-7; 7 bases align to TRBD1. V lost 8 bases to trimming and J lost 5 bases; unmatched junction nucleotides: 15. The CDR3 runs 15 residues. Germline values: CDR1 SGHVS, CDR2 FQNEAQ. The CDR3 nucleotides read TGTGCCAGCGCCACTATATTGACAGGGCGAAACGAGCAGTACTTC. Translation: CASATILTGRNEQYF.

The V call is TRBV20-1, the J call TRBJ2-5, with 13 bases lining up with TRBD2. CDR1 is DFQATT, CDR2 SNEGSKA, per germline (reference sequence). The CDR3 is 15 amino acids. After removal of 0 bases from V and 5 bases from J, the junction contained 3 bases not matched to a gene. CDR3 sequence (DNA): TGCAGTGCTAGAGAAACTAGCGGGGGGGCGGAGACCCAGTACTTC. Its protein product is CSARETSGGAETQYF.